This T cell receptor (beta chain) stems from a study of T cells in localized non-small cell lung cancer. Overall study findings and caveats: Adjacent uninvolved lung tissue had the highest T cell clonality, exceeding tumor. Adjacent lung had a median around 60 of the 100 largest tumor clones.

TCRdb keeps only in-frame clones here, not all; method: immunoSEQ multiplex PCR. In the table there are some 2,600 clones, nearly 25% of which are singletons. In regard to this clone: Its antigen remains unidentified.

Germline V gives CDR1 MNHGY, CDR2 SAAAGT. The CDR3 contains 14 residues. The junction had 9 bases not matched to a gene; V was cut back by 5 bases and J by 7 bases. This receptor was obtained from a female donor over 55 with stage III lung adenocarcinoma. The source was lung tumor tissue, collected before any cancer treatment. The chain has TRBV6-8 and TRBJ1-1; 8 bases agree with TRBD1. The DNA for the CDR3 is TGTGCCAGCAGTCTTCGACAGGGGAGATATGAAGCTTTCTTT. It codes for CASSLRQGRYEAFF.